This TCR beta chain emerged from a study of CD8+ T cells in alopecia areata. cDNA prepared by RNA extraction and subsequent reverse transcription served as the template for sequencing. TCRdb keeps only in-frame clones here, not all; method: immunoSEQ multiplex PCR. The repertoire holds 150,000 or so clones, with approximately 60% as singletons. This CDR3 has 12 amino acids. The V end lost 11 bases, the J end lost 2 bases, and 9 bases lay between the germline ends. Germline assignment: CDR1 SGHAT and CDR2 FQNNGV. Study conclusions and caveats: Lesional tissue from the scalp (especially in alopecia totalis/universalis) showed higher clonality than normal scalp.

This clone has just a few counts. The antigen is undetermined. J is TRBJ2-2 and V is TRBV11-2; D is perhaps TRBD2 (5 bases). This TCR was recovered from a human donor in good health. Specimen: CD4+ T cells sorted from blood. The CDR3 bases are TGTGCCGTCCGGACTAACACCGGGGAGCTGTTTTTT. As protein: CAVRTNTGELFF.